This T cell receptor (beta chain) was identified during a study of T cell responses to AZD1222 COVID-19 vaccine. Findings and limits, study-wide: Nearly half of spike-specific TCRs reportedly target unmutated variant regions. Donors were largely white British and mainly female; clonal diversity was possibly underestimated. Regions 160-218 and 743-854 held dominance among vaccine-associated CD4 TCRs, which spanned spike.

On this clone itself: Antigen: not known.

Here immunoSEQ multiplex PCR was the method, and the copy in TCRdb shows in-frame clones only, minus some. The sample includes 100,000 to 110,000 clones, roughly 86% of them seen just once. The CDR3 sequence is 14 residues long. Germline-derived CDR1 and CDR2 are SGHDN and FVKESK. With V trimmed by 6 bases and J by 7 bases, 11 bases remained unmatched. Source: peripheral blood, taken on day 0 of MenACWY control vaccination. The sequence came from an adult in good health. V is TRBV14 and J is TRBJ2-7; TRBD2 agrees at 8 bases. In nucleotides, the CDR3 is TGTGCCAGCAGACCTTTCGCGGGAGGTCGGGAGCAGTACTTC. As protein: CASRPFAGGREQYF.